This passage covers 21 T cell receptor beta chains from one sample sequenced in a study of read filtering for tumor transcriptome and immune sequencing. Molecular barcoded adaptors covering alpha/delta and beta/gamma chains were used on about 390 ng RNA. MiXCR, applied by TCRdb to the reads, yields one record per CDR3 protein. The table records tens of thousands of distinct CDR3 sequences, roughly 20% of them present only once. The sample was a population of CD138-negative cells sorted from bone marrow. Receptors originate from a donor at least 40 years old with multiple myeloma.

This clonotype was recorded at least ten times. The chain uses TRBV7-2 and TRBJ2-2; no reliable D call. This CDR3 is built from 17 residues. Per germline, CDR1 SGHTA and CDR2 FQGNSA. V gave up 3 bases and J gave up 2 bases, with 16 bases separating them. The CDR3 bases are TGTGCCAGCAGCTTTGCTCGAGGTGGCATAAACACCGGGGAGCTGTTTTTT. This sequence encodes CASSFARGGINTGELFF.

This clonotype was found once. A much larger clone differs by one base, so this may be a read error. The chain is built from TRBV3-1 and TRBJ2-7; D gene ambiguous. The CDR3 runs to 11 residues. The germline V gene has CDR1 LGHDT and CDR2 YNNKEL (reference sequence). The V end lost 1 base, the J end lost 4 bases, and 2 bases lay between the germline ends. For the CDR3, the DNA is TGTGCCAGCAGCCAAGGGTACGAGCAGTACTTC. This translates into CASSQGYEQYF.

This clonotype was counted a few times. Mismatch with germline at one junction end may stem from a read error. The chain couples TRBV20-1 to TRBJ2-7; 8 bases line up with TRBD2. Per germline, CDR1 DFQATT and CDR2 SNEGSKA (reference sequence). The CDR3 length is 14 residues. The CDR3 DNA follows: TGCCGTGCGGGACTAGTGGGATATGTATACGAGCAGTACTTC. Translating it yields CRAGLVGYVYEQYF.

A remark on this clonotype: A far larger clone lies a single base away; this is likely a read error. V gene TRBV7-6 combines with J gene TRBJ2-7, with 7 bases lining up with TRBD1. J gave up 7 bases and V 5 bases, and 5 bases lay outside the gene matches. CDR1 SGHVS and CDR2 FNYEAQ come from the germline V gene. This CDR3 is 12 amino acids long. The CDR3 DNA reads as TGTGCCAGCAGCCCAGGGGGTAGTGAGCAGTACTTC. Translation: CASSPGGSEQYF.

This clonotype has ten or more counts. The chain carries TRBV29-1 and TRBJ2-3; D remains ambiguous. The V and J ends lost 4 bases and 4 bases respectively, with 18 bases between them. This CDR3 contains 15 residues. The V gene's germline CDR1 is SQVTM and CDR2 ANQGSEA. The chain's CDR3 is CSVAVTGVPADTQYF. The CDR3, as DNA: TGCAGCGTTGCGGTCACTGGGGTCCCCGCAGATACGCAGTATTTT.

This clonotype was seen repeatedly, ten times or more. The chain employs TRBV3-1 and TRBJ1-1; a weak D match, TRBD1 (6 bases). V lost 6 bases and J 2 bases, leaving 16 bases between the germline ends. The CDR3 extends over 15 amino acids. From germline, CDR1 is LGHDT and CDR2 YNNKEL (reference sequence). CDR3 sequence: CASSLGRGPNTEAFF. The CDR3, as DNA: TGTGCCAGCAGTCTTGGCAGGGGCCCTAACACTGAAGCTTTCTTT.

Note on this clonotype: Only one base separates this from a far larger clonotype, so it likely reflects a read error. V usage is TRBV5-8 and J usage is TRBJ2-1; 16 positions agree with TRBD2. Germline V CDR1 and CDR2: SGHTS, YDEGEE. CDR3 length equals 17 residues. V was clipped by 2 bases and J by 11 bases; unmatched bases: 10. The CDR3 bases are TGTGCCAGCAGCTTATTTGGGACTAGCGGGAGGGCCTATAAGCAGTTCTTC. Protein: CASSLFGTSGRAYKQFF.

This clonotype appeared many times. This chain links TRBV25-1 with TRBJ2-3, with a tentative D call TRBD2 (6 bases). V lost 3 bases and J 4 bases, leaving 14 bases between the germline ends. In germline, CDR1 is MGHDK, CDR2 SYGVNS. CDR3 length: 15 amino acids. The CDR3 sequence: CASSDVGTDPDTQYF. The CDR3 DNA reads as TGTGCCAGCAGTGATGTGGGGACTGATCCAGATACGCAGTATTTT.

In this sample, this clonotype turned up many times. The chain uses TRBV3-1 and TRBJ2-7; 14 nucleotides align to TRBD2. J lost 6 bases, V lost 3 bases, and 7 bases had no gene match. Germline CDR1 is LGHDT and CDR2 is YNNKEL (reference sequence). The CDR3 is 16 residues long. CDR3 region: CASSQNPGLAGVEQYF. DNA for the CDR3: TGTGCCAGCAGCCAGAACCCGGGACTAGCGGGAGTCGAGCAGTACTTC.

This clonotype was seen at least ten times. The V gene is TRBV18, the J gene TRBJ2-5, with a possible D match to TRBD1 (5 bases). The CDR3 covers 14 residues. CDR1 is KGHSH, CDR2 LQKENI, per germline. Trimming took 4 bases from V and 5 from J, leaving 14 bases between them. CDR3 bases: TGTGCCAGCTCACTTATCTCAGGGATGGAGACCCAGTACTTC. Residues: CASSLISGMETQYF. Combining the CDR3 with reference TRBV18 and TRBJ2-5 gives the whole variable domain NAGVMQNPRHLVRRRGQEARLRCSPMKGHSHVYWYRQLPEEGLKFMVYLQKENIIDESGMPKERFSAEFPKEGPSILRIQQVVRGDSAAYFCASSLISGMETQYFGPGTRLLVL.

This clonotype was found many times. The chain uses TRBV29-1 and TRBJ2-1; 8 bases fit TRBD2. Per the germline V gene, CDR1 is SQVTM and CDR2 is ANQGSEA. The CDR3 has 15 amino acids. The V and J ends lost 1 base and 7 bases, in that order; junction bases with no gene match: 9. The CDR3 DNA follows: TGCAGCGTTGAAGTACCAGCGGGAGTGATTAATGAGCAGTTCTTC. Residues: CSVEVPAGVINEQFF.

This clonotype was picked up many times. The genes are TRBV2 and TRBJ2-2; 10 positions agree with TRBD2. V lost 2 bases to trimming and J lost 3 bases; unmatched junction nucleotides: 12. The germline V gene has CDR1 SNHLY and CDR2 FYNNEI. CDR3 length equals 19 residues. This chain's CDR3 is CASSERSGRALTDTGELFF. The DNA of the CDR3 is TGTGCCAGCAGTGAAAGGAGCGGGAGGGCCCTCACGGACACCGGGGAGCTGTTTTTT.

This clonotype was picked up many times. The chain is built from TRBV5-1 and TRBJ1-5, with D uncertain. V lost 0 bases to trimming and J lost 10 bases, with 8 bases between them. This CDR3 region has 12 residues. Per the germline V gene, CDR1 is SGHRS and CDR2 is YFSETQ. Here the CDR3 reads CASSLDGYPQHF. The CDR3 bases are TGCGCCAGCAGCTTGGACGGATATCCCCAGCATTTT.

This clonotype was recorded many times. The chain couples TRBV7-8 to TRBJ2-7, with 7 bases matching TRBD2. With V trimmed by 1 base and J by 2 bases, 5 bases remained unmatched. Germline CDR1 is SGHVS and CDR2 is FQNEAQ. CDR3 size: 15 residues. The CDR3 bases are TGTGCCAGCAGCTTAGAAGCGGGACGTACCTACGAGCAGTACTTC. Its protein is CASSLEAGRTYEQYF.

In this sample, this clonotype turned up many times. This chain connects TRBV29-1 to TRBJ2-7; TRBD2 is a possible D gene (5 bases). The CDR3 loop spans 10 amino acids. V was cut by 5 bases and J by 9 bases, with 11 bases left in between. Germline CDR1 and CDR2: SQVTM and ANQGSEA. For the CDR3, the DNA is TGCAGCGTTTTGGACGCGGGGCAGTACTTC. This sequence encodes CSVLDAGQYF.

On this clonotype: One end of the junction does not line up with germline, which may come from a read error. V is TRBV18 and J is TRBJ2-3; TRBD2 might be the D (7 bases). The CDR3 sequence is 15 residues long. Germline V gene sequence: CDR1 KGHSH, CDR2 LQKENI. CDR3 coding DNA: TGTGTCAGCTCTACCACGGGGGGCTCGGCAGATACGCAGTATTTC. Translation gives CVSSTTGGSADTQYF.

This clonotype was detected ten times or more. The V and J genes are TRBV5-1 and TRBJ2-1; D call uncertain. The CDR3 has 13 residues. Germline V CDR1 and CDR2: SGHRS, YFSETQ. The V gene lost 2 bases and the J gene lost 4 bases, with 7 bases spanning the gap. In nucleotides, the CDR3 is TGCGCCAGCAGCTTATCCGCTTACAATGAGCAGTTCTTC. Its protein product is CASSLSAYNEQFF.

This clonotype was recorded at least ten times. V usage is TRBV6-2 or TRBV6-3 and J usage is TRBJ2-3; a possible D gene is TRBD1 (6 bases). Germline V gene data show CDR1 as MNHEY and CDR2 as SVGEGT. The CDR3 covers 15 residues. Trimming stripped 4 bases from V and 6 bases from J, with 17 bases between. CDR3 nucleotides: TGTGCCAGCAGTTCTAGCAAGTACAGGGCGGATACGCAGTATTTT. This codes for CASSSSKYRADTQYF.

Points on this clonotype: Being one base from a much bigger clone, this may be a read error. Here the CDR3 omits its conserved ending phenylalanine or tryptophan, so a read error is the likely source. J is TRBJ1-4 and V is TRBV5-6; D not resolved. CDR3 length: 15 amino acids. Between the trimmed V and J ends, which lost 3 bases and 6 bases, there was a span of 15 bases. Germline V lookup: CDR1 SGHDT, CDR2 YYEEEE. In DNA, the CDR3 is TGTGCCAGCAGCTCGGCGACGGACGCCTATGAAAAACTGTTTTTA. Residues: CASSSATDAYEKLFL.

This clonotype was picked up many times. This chain links TRBV7-8 with TRBJ2-3, with D possibly being TRBD1 or TRBD2 (5 bases each). Trimming shortened V by 2 bases and J by 7 bases, and 13 bases separated the two germline ends. The CDR3 totals 14 residues. CDR1 and CDR2 from the germline V gene are SGHVS and FQNEAQ. The CDR3 DNA sequence: TGTGCCAGCAGCTTATCGACGGGGCGAAATACGCAGTATTTT. Its translation: CASSLSTGRNTQYF.

This clonotype came up many times. The CDR3 loop is CASSWTGLQETQYF. As DNA, the CDR3 is TGTGCCAGCAGTTGGACAGGGCTCCAAGAGACCCAGTACTTC. The chain joins TRBV2 to TRBJ2-5; TRBD1 agrees at 8 bases. The CDR3 totals 14 residues. Germline loops: CDR1 SNHLY, CDR2 FYNNEI. V dropped 5 bases and J dropped 1; count of bases not matched to a gene: 3.